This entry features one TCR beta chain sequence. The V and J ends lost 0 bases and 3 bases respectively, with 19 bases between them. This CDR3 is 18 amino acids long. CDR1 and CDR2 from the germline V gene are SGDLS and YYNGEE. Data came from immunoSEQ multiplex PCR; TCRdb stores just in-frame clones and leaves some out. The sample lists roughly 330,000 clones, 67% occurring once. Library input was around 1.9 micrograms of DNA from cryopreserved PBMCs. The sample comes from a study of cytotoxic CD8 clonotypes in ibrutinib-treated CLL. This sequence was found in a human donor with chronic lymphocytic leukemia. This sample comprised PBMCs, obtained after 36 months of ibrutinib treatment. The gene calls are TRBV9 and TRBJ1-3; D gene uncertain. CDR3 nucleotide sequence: TGTGCCAGCAGCGTAGAGGGTGCGGGGATGGGTTTTGGAAACACCATATATTTT. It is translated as CASSVEGAGMGFGNTIYF.